These 5 T cell receptor beta chains share one sample of origin, sequenced in a study of graft-versus-host responses after intestinal transplantation (dated by TCRdb to the early 2020s). Libraries were prepared through the immunoSEQ multiplex PCR assay. This is the immuneACCESS table as TCRdb keeps it, with only in-frame sequences that have V and J called. A part of the clones is gone; compared with another copy, unresolved V genes explain less than half, and the rest is unexplained. The sample contains about 98,000 clones, approximately 85% of them found a single time. Of the sample, almost 1.5% falls within the top ten clones. The sample consisted of PBMCs, taken 255 days after intestinal transplant. The receptors shown here come from a human patient who received an intestinal transplant, so some T cells may come from the graft donor.

The rearrangement links TRBV7-8 to TRBJ2-3; weak D call: TRBD1 (6 bases). V lost 5 bases and J lost 7, with 19 bases in between. CDR1 and CDR2 from the germline V gene are SGHVS and FQNEAQ. CDR3 length: 15 amino acids. CDR3 residues: CASSQTQTGMHTQYF. CDR3 nucleotides: TGTGCCAGCAGCCAGACGCAGACAGGCATGCATACGCAGTATTTT.

J is TRBJ2-3 and V is TRBV7-6; 7 positions match TRBD1. The CDR3 runs 16 residues. The germline gives CDR1 SGHVS, CDR2 FNYEAQ. With V trimmed by 3 bases and J by 2 bases, 8 bases remained unmatched. The CDR3 region has the DNA TGTGCCAGCAGCTTCGGGACAGCGCTTACCACAGATACGCAGTATTTT. Encoded protein: CASSFGTALTTDTQYF.

This chain links TRBV18 with TRBJ2-7; either TRBD1 or TRBD2 may supply D (5 bases each). Trimming shortened V by 5 bases and J by 4 bases, and 9 bases separated the two germline ends. Germline lookup yields CDR1 KGHSH and CDR2 LQKENI. The CDR3 contains 12 residues. The CDR3 DNA is TGTGCCAGCTCATCGGGGACGTACGAGCAGTACTTC. As protein: CASSSGTYEQYF.

This clone was seen more than once but under ten times. Here the CDR3 DNA reads TGTGCCAGCAGCAAGACAAGGAACACTGAAGCTTTCTTT. Its translation is CASSKTRNTEAFF. V usage is TRBV27 and J usage is TRBJ1-1; D is unresolved. With 6 bases removed from V and 1 base from J, the gap between germline ends came to 9 bases. CDR3 length: 13 residues. The germline V gene encodes CDR1 MNHEY and CDR2 SMNVEV (reference sequence).

This clone was picked up one time. DNA for the CDR3: TGTGCCAGCAGTTACGGTTCGGGGACAGGCTACGAGCAGTACGTC. It specifies CASSYGSGTGYEQYV. V usage is TRBV27 and J usage is TRBJ2-7; 8 nucleotides agree with TRBD1. With V trimmed by 4 bases and J by 3 bases, 8 bases remained unmatched. CDR3 size: 15 residues. Looked up from germline, CDR1 is MNHEY and CDR2 is SMNVEV (reference sequence).